Included here is one T cell receptor (beta chain) sequence, with context. In this sample, this clone turned up a few times. The target of this receptor is not known. Base quality data are lacking; no much larger clone is found one base away. Participants in the prospective study were aged about 18 to 100 years, lived in 20 to 30 United States geographic areas, and enrolled through a virtual design. Cohort assignment in the prospective study relied on participant-reported clinical history from a screening survey and a study questionnaire. ImmuneRACE Cohort 3 recovered participants were defined by two consecutive negative NP/OP PCR tests, healthcare professional clearance, or symptom resolution. In the prospective study, whole blood, serum and a nasopharyngeal or oropharyngeal swab were collected from each participant by mobile phlebotomists. Over a roughly 2-month period, participants in the prospective study had the option of providing additional blood draws and questionnaires. Blood samples from the prospective study were shipped frozen or at room temperature prior to DNA extraction.

The sample belongs to a study of blood T cell repertoires in COVID-19 (dated by TCRdb to 2020 to 2021). For context, the study as a whole: The collaborator samples originated in the United States, Italy and Spain and spanned the acute and convalescent phases of COVID-19. Subjects who had been exposed to COVID-19, were actively infected with it, or had recovered from it provided the deeply sampled blood TCRbeta repertoires that made up the dataset. A freely available public database, intended as a resource for researchers studying the immune response to SARS-CoV-2, is where the repertoires were released. Nearly every sample came with metadata listing a de-identified subject ID, COVID-19 status, age in years and sex. The samples were drawn from two sources: the first 160 participants of the ongoing ImmuneRACE study, and over 950 subjects contributed by 6 global collaborators. Where available, HLA class I and class II types were taken from metadata supplied by the sample provider and were not determined by assay-based typing. The prospective study material was composed of cDNA or gDNA derived from T cells, B-cell-depleted T cells, or PBMCs.

Findings and caveats that apply to the study as a whole: The amount of clinical and demographic metadata varied by source and participant and was provided uncurated.

The CDR3 goes from the cysteine to the phenylalanine over 13 residues. Only CDR3 DNA is held: 39 bases, read in frame from base 1. Trimming accounts for 3 bases at V and 9 bases at J, while the number of junction bases matched to no gene is 6. TCRbeta CDR3 regions were amplified from genomic DNA by means of the immunoSEQ Assay, a bias-controlled multiplex PCR. For the original study's pipeline: The number of nucleated cells in each sample was estimated from the amplification of reference gene primers within the assay. To quantify the absolute abundance of each unique TCRbeta CDR3 rearrangement, sequence reads were collapsed and filtered. Productive Simpson clonality was computed per sample as the square root of Simpson's diversity index over productive rearrangements. As stored in TCRdb, this immuneACCESS dataset retains in-frame rearrangements with V and J assigned. A fraction of the clones does not appear; measured against another copy, unresolved V genes explain less than half of the discrepancy, and the remainder lacks a known reason. The D gene and trimming were derived from the DNA, and the V and J assignments and clone size from that table. In this sample the table shows 300,000 or so clones, approximately 90% of which occur a single time. The top ten hold around 6% of the sample.

The origin of this receptor is a woman younger than 45 who had recovered from COVID-19. Material for sequencing was PBMCs or T cells enriched from blood (not recorded which). Recombination connected TRBV12-3 or TRBV12-4 to TRBJ1-1, and TRBD1 matches 8 of the central bases. The sequenced DNA is TGTGCCAGCAGTTTTGGGCAGGGGGCGAAAGCTTTCTTT. This yields the protein CASSFGQGAKAFF.